Reported below is one T cell receptor (beta chain). Per the germline V gene, CDR1 is MGHDK and CDR2 is SYGVNS. Trimming left V 0 bases short and J 12 bases short, with 11 bases between. The CDR3 extends over 12 amino acids. The sample belongs to a study of blood T cell repertoires in COVID-19. Across the study: Researchers got acute and convalescent COVID-19 samples from the United States, Italy and Spain. From T cells, B-cell-depleted T cells, or PBMCs came the material, which was cDNA or gDNA.

Study processing details: Scientists estimated how many nucleated cells there were by amplifying reference gene primers. The protocol was immunoSEQ multiplex PCR, while the TCRdb copy is restricted to in-frame clones and leaves out a portion. V and J calls plus clone size are reproduced from that table; the DNA served to infer D and trimming. The sample contains about 210,000 clones, 75% to 90% of which appear only once. Sample: peripheral blood. V usage is TRBV25-1 and J usage is TRBJ1-2; D remains ambiguous. This clonotype was obtained from a woman aged 35 to 49 with acute or convalescent COVID-19. The CDR3 DNA follows: TGTGCCAGCAGTGAATATGGCGGGGAGAACACCTTC. Translation gives CASSEYGGENTF.